A single TCR beta chain is shown here with its context. It has no known antigen specificity. The record has no base qualities; no much larger clone is one base away. The data stem from a study of response to subunit inactivated influenza vaccine (dated by TCRdb to 2016 to 2019). At the level of the whole study: Deep quantitative T cell receptor repertoire profiling was used in the study to track responses to a trivalent subunit inactivated influenza vaccine.

Overall study outcomes, separate from this receptor: The authors suggested that each seasonal influenza vaccination may recruit only a limited number of new T cells.

The library relied on RT-PCR. For sequencing, an Illumina HiSeq 2500 was employed. The public sequencing data were trimmed at Q25 with fastp and processed into clonotypes with MiXCR by TCRdb, which kept only in-frame beta chains. CDR3 protein duplicates are merged, each entry listing the most common genes and DNA. In all, the sample holds about 650,000 distinct CDR3 sequences, and approximately 14% of those were seen once. The ten top clones hold less than 9% of the sample. Trimming at the junction amounts to 9 bases on V and 0 bases on J, and the germline ends lie 15 bases apart. Sequences ENHRY (CDR1) and SYGVKD (CDR2) are obtained from the germline V gene. The CDR3 starts with the cysteine, ends with the phenylalanine, and has 15 residues. Just CDR3 DNA is preserved here, 45 bases in frame from base 1.

The material sequenced was PBMCs from blood, taken 14 days before vaccination. The TCR was taken from a man over 45 who received an inactivated influenza vaccine. Donor details come from another sample of the same person, matched by shared clones. This receptor chain uses TRBV10-3 and TRBJ1-3; the D segment could be TRBD1, given 5 matching bases. Here the CDR3 is given as CAMRQGPDSGNTIYF. The nucleotide sequence is TGTGCCATGCGGCAGGGTCCGGACTCTGGAAACACCATATATTTT.